The source of this T cell receptor beta chain is a study of T cells in Graves' hyperthyroidism and ophthalmopathy. Findings and limits, study-wide: Blood also carried most thyroid clonotypes expanded above 0.001.

The CDR3 loop spans 14 amino acids. V lost 5 bases and J lost 2, with 12 bases in between. Germline-derived CDR1 and CDR2 are SNHLY and FYNNEI. TCR beta CDR3 regions were amplified from RNA transcripts. The TCR CDR3 was amplified in a first-round RT-PCR using the HTBI primer set. TCRdb analysed the multiplex PCR reads with MiXCR anew, one entry per CDR3 protein. The data show roughly 570,000 distinct CDR3 sequences, 46% seen once. On this clonotype: Antigen unknown.

This receptor was identified in an adult woman with Graves' disease, either hyperthyroidism or ophthalmopathy (not recorded which). The genes are TRBV2 and TRBJ1-1, with D hard to call. Sequencing was carried out using peripheral blood or thyroid tissue (not recorded which). CDR3 sequence (DNA): TGTGCCAGCAGTTTTTTCGCAGATAACACTGAAGCTTTCTTT. Protein product: CASSFFADNTEAFF.